A single TCR beta chain is shown here with its context. Stated treatment: about 20 received Ad26.COV2.S at low or high dose, single or two shots; several received placebo; per-sample allocation not given. Sampling happened 63 days after the first vaccine or placebo injection. This record belongs to a study of Ad26.COV2.S vaccination and SARS-CoV-2 variants. Sequencing was performed with immunoSEQ multiplex PCR; in TCRdb, only in-frame clones are kept and a portion is missing. The table has about 410,000 clones, approximately 90% seen once; the top ten hold under 3.5%. The sample consisted of peripheral blood, taken in a trial of Ad26.COV2.S vaccine versus placebo. This TCR was sampled from a person aged 18-65 years who received the Ad26.COV2.S COVID-19 vaccine or a placebo.

The CDR3 region is CASSPTEFTDTQYF. CDR3 bases: TGTGCCAGCAGCCCGACAGAGTTCACAGATACGCAGTATTTT. This rearrangement joins TRBV5-8 to TRBJ2-3; D possibly corresponds to TRBD1 (5 bases). This CDR3 has 14 amino acids. Germline lookup yields CDR1 SGHTS and CDR2 YDEGEE. V lost 4 bases to trimming and J lost 2 bases, with 11 bases between them.